The 10 T cell receptor beta chains in this list originate from one sample, sequenced in a study of T cells in tumors after PD-1 blockade (dated by TCRdb to the late 2010s). Library construction relied on the immunoSEQ multiplex PCR assay. TCRdb re-hosts the immuneACCESS table, in-frame sequences only. Its copies lack some clones; in the studies checked, an unresolved V gene accounts for under half of them, and the cause for the rest is not known. Here the sample has roughly 59,000 clones; about 82% occur a single time. Of the sample, around an eighth is held by the ten largest clones. The sample's time point label, in plain terms: before anti-PD-1 therapy. The source material was PBMCs, sampled before anti-PD-1 treatment. The origin of the receptors is a human donor with basal cell carcinoma.

The chain couples TRBV12-3 or TRBV12-4 to TRBJ2-7; weak D call: TRBD1 (5 bases). V lost 4 bases and J lost 3, with 10 bases in between. The CDR3 spans 13 residues. The DNA of the CDR3 is TGTGCCAGCAGTTCCCAGGGCAGCTACGAGCAGTACTTC. Translation: CASSSQGSYEQYF.

This sequence joins TRBV7-9 and TRBJ2-2; D possibly corresponds to TRBD1 (7 bases). From germline, CDR1 is SEHNR and CDR2 FQNEAQ (reference sequence). Between the trimmed V and J ends, which lost 6 bases and 1 base, there was a span of 15 bases. This CDR3 has 16 amino acids. CDR3 DNA: TGTGCCAGCAGGTCCGGCAGGGGGGTGAACACCGGGGAGCTGTTTTTT. Translated, it gives CASRSGRGVNTGELFF.

This chain joins TRBV18 and TRBJ1-1; D is uncertain. This CDR3 region has 12 residues. Germline V CDR1 and CDR2: KGHSH, LQKENI. The V and J ends lost 7 bases and 1 base respectively, with 7 bases between them. CDR3 sequence: CASLRRNTEAFF. The CDR3 DNA follows: TGTGCCAGCTTAAGAAGGAACACTGAAGCTTTCTTT.

This rearrangement joins TRBV29-1 to TRBJ1-2; D remains unclear. V lost 2 bases and J 5 bases, leaving 9 bases between the germline ends. The germline CDR1 and CDR2 sequences are SQVTM and ANQGSEA. The CDR3 loop spans 12 amino acids. CDR3 sequence (DNA): TGCAGCGTTGAACCCGGGGATTATGGCTACACCTTC. Protein product: CSVEPGDYGYTF.

The rearrangement links TRBV7-9 to TRBJ1-3; D is undetermined. Germline CDR1 is SEHNR and CDR2 is FQNEAQ (reference sequence). The V end was cut by 0 bases, the J end by 1 base, with 4 bases between. This CDR3 comprises 14 residues. The CDR3 here is CASSLAQSGNTIYF. DNA of the CDR3: TGTGCCAGCAGCTTAGCCCAGTCTGGAAACACCATATATTTT. Based on the CDR3 plus reference TRBV7-9 and TRBJ1-3, the full variable domain is DTGVSQNPRHKITKRGQNVTFRCDPISEHNRLYWYRQTLGQGPEFLTYFQNEAQLEKSRLLSDRFSAERPKGSFSTLEIQRTEQGDSAMYLCASSLAQSGNTIYFGEGSWLTVV.

The V call is TRBV2, the J call TRBJ1-2; weak D call: TRBD1 (6 bases). The V gene lost 3 bases and the J gene lost 12 bases, with 11 bases spanning the gap. Germline CDR1 and CDR2: SNHLY and FYNNEI. This CDR3 is built from 11 residues. The chain's CDR3 is CASSEGTLHTF. For the CDR3, the DNA is TGTGCCAGCAGTGAGGGGACACTCCACACCTTC. The complete variable domain, with remaining parts taken from reference TRBV2 and TRBJ1-2, reads EPEVTQTPSHQVTQMGQEVILRCVPISNHLYFYWYRQILGQKVEFLVSFYNNEISEKSEIFDDQFSVERPDGSNFTLKIRSTKLEDSAMYFCASSEGTLHTFGSGTRLTVV.

V gene TRBV4-2 combines with J gene TRBJ2-3; no clear D. Germline CDR1 is LGHNA and CDR2 is YNFKEQ. This CDR3 is 14 amino acids long. V was trimmed by 1 base and J by 5 bases, leaving 10 bases between them. Here the CDR3 reads CASSQGGRRDTQYF. The CDR3 DNA reads TGTGCCAGCAGCCAAGGAGGTCGGAGAGATACGCAGTATTTT.

The chain employs TRBV20-1 and TRBJ2-1, with 15 bases matching TRBD2. J was trimmed by 4 bases and V by 3 bases; bases with no gene match: 10. Germline CDR1 is DFQATT and CDR2 is SNEGSKA (reference sequence). The CDR3 runs 18 residues. CDR3 sequence (DNA): TGCAGTGCTAGTCCCGGGACTAGCGGGGGGCCAGAGTACAATGAGCAGTTCTTC. It is translated as CSASPGTSGGPEYNEQFF.

The V gene is TRBV19, the J gene TRBJ1-4, with 7 bases matching TRBD1. V shed 5 bases and J 5 bases; nucleotides not matched to a gene: 8. This CDR3 region has 15 residues. Germline lookup yields CDR1 LNHDA and CDR2 SQIVND (reference sequence). The CDR3 here is CASSEPGQINEKLFF. CDR3 in DNA: TGTGCCAGTAGTGAGCCGGGACAGATAAATGAAAAACTGTTTTTT.

V usage is TRBV6-5 and J usage is TRBJ1-2, with 8 bases matching TRBD1. CDR1 and CDR2 (germline): MNHEY, SVGAGI. The CDR3 has 14 residues. The trim removed 2 bases at V and 8 bases at J, leaving 7 bases unmatched. The CDR3 loop reads CASSYGQGAVGYTF. CDR3 in DNA: TGTGCCAGCAGTTACGGTCAGGGGGCGGTCGGCTACACCTTC.